This T cell receptor beta chain was profiled in a study of CD8 T cells in ankylosing spondylitis. The germline V gene encodes CDR1 SQVTM and CDR2 ANQGSEA. The CDR3 runs to 17 residues. The V end was cut by 6 bases, the J end by 0 bases, with 20 bases between. One entry per CDR3 protein, called by TCRdb with MiXCR from the 5' RACE reads. The data show 200,000 to 300,000 distinct CDR3 sequences, around 10% seen once. This clonotype came up once. The sequence came from a male donor with ankylosing spondylitis or in good health (not recorded which). Sample: blood, either unsorted or a sorted T cell fraction (not recorded which). The chain employs TRBV29-1 and TRBJ2-2; unclear D gene. The CDR3 nucleotides are TGCAGCGTGCAGGCGTCAGGAAGCAGTGCGAACACCGGGGAGCTGTTTTTT. Translated: CSVQASGSSANTGELFF.